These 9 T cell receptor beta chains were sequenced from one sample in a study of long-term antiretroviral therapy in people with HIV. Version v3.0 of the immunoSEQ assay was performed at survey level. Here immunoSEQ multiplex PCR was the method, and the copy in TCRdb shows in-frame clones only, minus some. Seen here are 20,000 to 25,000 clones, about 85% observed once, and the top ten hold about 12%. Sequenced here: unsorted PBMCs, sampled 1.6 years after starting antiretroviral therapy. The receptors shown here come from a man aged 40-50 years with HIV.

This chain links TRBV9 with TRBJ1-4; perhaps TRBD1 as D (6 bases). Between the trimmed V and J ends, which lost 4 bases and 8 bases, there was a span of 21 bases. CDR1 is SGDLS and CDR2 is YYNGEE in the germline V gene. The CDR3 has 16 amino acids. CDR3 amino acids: CASSPPVGGAREKLFF. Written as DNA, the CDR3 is TGTGCCAGCAGCCCCCCGGTAGGGGGGGCGCGAGAAAAACTGTTTTTT.

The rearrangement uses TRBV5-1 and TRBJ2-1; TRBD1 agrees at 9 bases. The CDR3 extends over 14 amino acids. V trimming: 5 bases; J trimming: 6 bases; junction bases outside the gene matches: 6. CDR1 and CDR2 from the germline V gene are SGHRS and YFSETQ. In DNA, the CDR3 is TGCGCCAGCAGTCCCGGACAGGGGCGCAATGAGCAGTTCTTC. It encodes CASSPGQGRNEQFF. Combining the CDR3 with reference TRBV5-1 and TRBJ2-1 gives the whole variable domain KAGVTQTPRYLIKTRGQQVTLSCSPISGHRSVSWYQQTPGQGLQFLFEYFSETQRNKGNFPGRFSGRQFSNSRSEMNVSTLELGDSALYLCASSPGQGRNEQFFGPGTRLTVL.

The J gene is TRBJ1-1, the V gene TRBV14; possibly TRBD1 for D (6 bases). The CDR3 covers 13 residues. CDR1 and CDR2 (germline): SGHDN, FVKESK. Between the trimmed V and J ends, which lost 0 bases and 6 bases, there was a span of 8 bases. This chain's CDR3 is CASSQEGHPEAFF. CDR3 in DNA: TGTGCCAGCAGCCAAGAGGGACACCCTGAAGCTTTCTTT.

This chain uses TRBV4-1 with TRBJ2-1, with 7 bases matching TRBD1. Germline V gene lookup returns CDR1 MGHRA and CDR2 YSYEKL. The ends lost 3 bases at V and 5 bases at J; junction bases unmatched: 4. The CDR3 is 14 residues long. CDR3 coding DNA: TGCGCCAGCAGCCACGGGACAGCGGACAATGAGCAGTTCTTC. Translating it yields CASSHGTADNEQFF.

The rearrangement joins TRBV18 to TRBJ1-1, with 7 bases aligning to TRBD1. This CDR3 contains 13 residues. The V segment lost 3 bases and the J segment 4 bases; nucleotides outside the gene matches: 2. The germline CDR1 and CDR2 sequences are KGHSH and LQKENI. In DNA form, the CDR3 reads TGTGCCAGCTCACCTGACAGGGCCACTGAAGCTTTCTTT. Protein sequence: CASSPDRATEAFF.

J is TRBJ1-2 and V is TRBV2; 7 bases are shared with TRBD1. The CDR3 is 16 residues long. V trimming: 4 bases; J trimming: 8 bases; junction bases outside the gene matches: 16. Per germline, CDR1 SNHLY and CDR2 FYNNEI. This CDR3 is CASSGDRGGLVKGYTF. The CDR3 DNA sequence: TGTGCCAGCAGTGGTGACAGAGGGGGCCTTGTTAAAGGCTACACCTTC.

This CDR3 is CASSLVGDSYNEQFF. For the CDR3, the DNA is TGCGCCAGCAGCTTGGTGGGGGACTCCTACAATGAGCAGTTCTTC. The chain uses TRBV5-1 and TRBJ2-1; D is tentatively TRBD1 or TRBD2 (5 bases each). This CDR3 region has 15 residues. CDR1 is SGHRS and CDR2 is YFSETQ in the germline V gene. The V end lost 0 bases, the J end lost 0 bases, and 7 bases lay between the germline ends.

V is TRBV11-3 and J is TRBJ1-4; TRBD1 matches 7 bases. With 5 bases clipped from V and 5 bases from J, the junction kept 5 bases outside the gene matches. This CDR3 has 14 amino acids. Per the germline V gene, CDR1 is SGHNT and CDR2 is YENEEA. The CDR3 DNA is TGTGCCAGCAGCCCCGAGGGGGCCAATGAAAAACTGTTTTTT. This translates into CASSPEGANEKLFF.

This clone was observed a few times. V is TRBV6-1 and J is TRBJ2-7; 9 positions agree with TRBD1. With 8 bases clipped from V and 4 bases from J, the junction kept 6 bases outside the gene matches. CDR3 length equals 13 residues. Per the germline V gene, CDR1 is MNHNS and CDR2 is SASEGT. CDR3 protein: CASGDRVRYEQYF. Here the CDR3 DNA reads TGTGCCAGCGGGGACAGGGTGCGATACGAGCAGTACTTC.